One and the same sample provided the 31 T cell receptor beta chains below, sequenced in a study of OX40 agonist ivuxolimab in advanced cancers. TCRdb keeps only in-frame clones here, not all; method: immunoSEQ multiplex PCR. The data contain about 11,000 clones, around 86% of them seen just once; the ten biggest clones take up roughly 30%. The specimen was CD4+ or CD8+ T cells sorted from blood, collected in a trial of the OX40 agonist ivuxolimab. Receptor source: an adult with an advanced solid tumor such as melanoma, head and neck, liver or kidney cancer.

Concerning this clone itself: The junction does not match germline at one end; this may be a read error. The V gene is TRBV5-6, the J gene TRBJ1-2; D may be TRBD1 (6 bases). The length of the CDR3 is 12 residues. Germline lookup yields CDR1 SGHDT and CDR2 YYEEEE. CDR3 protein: CASSLAWTEAFF. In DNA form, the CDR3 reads TGTGCCAGCAGCTTGGCGTGGACAGAAGCATTCTTC.

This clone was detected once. This CDR3 reads CASSQGTGGNTEAFF. Here the CDR3 DNA reads TGCGCCAGCAGCCAAGGGACAGGGGGGAACACTGAAGCTTTCTTT. The rearrangement uses TRBV4-1 and TRBJ1-1, with 10 bases matching TRBD1. This CDR3 comprises 15 residues. Unmatched junction bases numbered 0, after V lost 1 base and J lost 1 base. CDR1 and CDR2 (germline): MGHRA, YSYEKL.

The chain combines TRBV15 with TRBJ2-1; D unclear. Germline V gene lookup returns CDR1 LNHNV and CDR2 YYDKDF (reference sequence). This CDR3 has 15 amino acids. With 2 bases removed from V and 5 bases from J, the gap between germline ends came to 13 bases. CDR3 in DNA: TGTGCCACCAGCAGACTCTCCTGGGAAGACAATGAGCAGTTCTTC. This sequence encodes CATSRLSWEDNEQFF.

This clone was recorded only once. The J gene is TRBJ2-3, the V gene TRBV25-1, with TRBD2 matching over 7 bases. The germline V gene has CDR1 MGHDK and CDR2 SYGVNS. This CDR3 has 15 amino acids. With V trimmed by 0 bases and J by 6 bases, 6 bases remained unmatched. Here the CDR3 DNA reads TGTGCCAGCAGTGAATACGTGGGAGGGTCGGATACGCAGTATTTT. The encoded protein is CASSEYVGGSDTQYF.

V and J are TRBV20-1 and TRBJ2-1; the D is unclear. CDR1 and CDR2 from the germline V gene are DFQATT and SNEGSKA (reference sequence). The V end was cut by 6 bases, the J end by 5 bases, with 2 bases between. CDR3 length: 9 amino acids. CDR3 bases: TGCAGTGCCGACAATGAGCAGTTCTTC. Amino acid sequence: CSADNEQFF.

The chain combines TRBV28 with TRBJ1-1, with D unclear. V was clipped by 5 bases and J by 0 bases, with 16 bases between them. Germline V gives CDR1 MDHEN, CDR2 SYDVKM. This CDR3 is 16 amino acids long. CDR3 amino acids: CASSPIKNTLNTEAFF. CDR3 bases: TGTGCCAGCAGTCCTATAAAGAACACGTTGAACACTGAAGCTTTCTTT.

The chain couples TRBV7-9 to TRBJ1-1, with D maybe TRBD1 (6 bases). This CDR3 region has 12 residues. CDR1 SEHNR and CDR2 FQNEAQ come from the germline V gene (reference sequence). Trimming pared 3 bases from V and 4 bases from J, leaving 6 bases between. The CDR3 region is CASSLGATEAFF. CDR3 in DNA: TGTGCCAGCAGCTTGGGGGCCACTGAAGCTTTCTTT.

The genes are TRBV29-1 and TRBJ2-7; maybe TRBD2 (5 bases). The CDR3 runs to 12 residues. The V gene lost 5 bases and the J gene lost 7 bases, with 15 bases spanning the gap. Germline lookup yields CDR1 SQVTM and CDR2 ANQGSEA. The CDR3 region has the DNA TGCAGCGTTTCGGCGGGCAGGAGGGAGCAGTACTTC. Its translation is CSVSAGRREQYF.

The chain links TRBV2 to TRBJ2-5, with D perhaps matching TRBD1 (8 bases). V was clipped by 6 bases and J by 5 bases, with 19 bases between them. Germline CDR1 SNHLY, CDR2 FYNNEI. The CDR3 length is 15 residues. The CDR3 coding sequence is TGTGCCAGCAGCTACGGACAGGGAGGGCGGGAGACCCAGTACTTC. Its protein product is CASSYGQGGRETQYF.

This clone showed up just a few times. Here the CDR3 reads CASSVPSGRAGNEQFF. CDR3 in DNA: TGTGCCAGCAGCGTACCCAGCGGGAGGGCCGGAAATGAGCAGTTCTTC. This chain joins TRBV9 and TRBJ2-1; 10 positions match TRBD2. V was clipped by 1 base and J by 7 bases; unmatched bases: 8. There are 16 residues in the CDR3. The germline gives CDR1 SGDLS, CDR2 YYNGEE.

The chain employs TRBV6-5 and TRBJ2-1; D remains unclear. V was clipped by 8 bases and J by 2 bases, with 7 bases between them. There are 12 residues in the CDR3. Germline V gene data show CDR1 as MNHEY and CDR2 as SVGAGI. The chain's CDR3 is CASGITYNEQFF. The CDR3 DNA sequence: TGTGCCAGCGGGATCACCTACAATGAGCAGTTCTTC.

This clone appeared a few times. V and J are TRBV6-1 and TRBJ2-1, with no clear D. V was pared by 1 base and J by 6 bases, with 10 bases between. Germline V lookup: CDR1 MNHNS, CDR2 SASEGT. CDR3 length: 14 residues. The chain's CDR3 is CASSEGEAANEQFF. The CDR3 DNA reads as TGTGCCAGCAGTGAAGGGGAAGCTGCCAATGAGCAGTTCTTC.

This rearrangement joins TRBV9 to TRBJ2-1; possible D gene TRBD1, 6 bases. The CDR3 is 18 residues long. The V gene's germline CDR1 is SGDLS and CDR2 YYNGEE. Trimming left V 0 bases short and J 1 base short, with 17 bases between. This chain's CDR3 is CASSVEGVRGRSYNEQFF. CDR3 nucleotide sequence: TGTGCCAGCAGCGTAGAGGGGGTTAGGGGGAGATCCTACAATGAGCAGTTCTTC.

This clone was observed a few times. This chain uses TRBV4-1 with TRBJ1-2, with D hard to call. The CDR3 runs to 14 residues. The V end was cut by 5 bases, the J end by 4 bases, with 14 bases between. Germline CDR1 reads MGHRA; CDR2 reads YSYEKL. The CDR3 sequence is CASSIRVRGYGYTF. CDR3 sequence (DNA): TGCGCCAGCAGCATCCGGGTCCGGGGCTATGGCTACACCTTC.

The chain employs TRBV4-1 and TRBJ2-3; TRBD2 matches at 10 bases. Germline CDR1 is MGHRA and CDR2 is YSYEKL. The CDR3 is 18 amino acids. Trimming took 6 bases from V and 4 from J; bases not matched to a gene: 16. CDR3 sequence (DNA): TGCGCCAGCAGTCTTACCAGCGGGAGGGCGTCTAAGGCAGATACGCAGTATTTT. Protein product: CASSLTSGRASKADTQYF.

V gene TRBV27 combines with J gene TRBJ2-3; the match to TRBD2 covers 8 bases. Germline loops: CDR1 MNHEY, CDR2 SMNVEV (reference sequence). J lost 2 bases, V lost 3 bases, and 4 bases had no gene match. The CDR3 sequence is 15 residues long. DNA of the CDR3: TGTGCCAGCAGTTTTTGGACTAGCATCACAGATACGCAGTATTTT. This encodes CASSFWTSITDTQYF.

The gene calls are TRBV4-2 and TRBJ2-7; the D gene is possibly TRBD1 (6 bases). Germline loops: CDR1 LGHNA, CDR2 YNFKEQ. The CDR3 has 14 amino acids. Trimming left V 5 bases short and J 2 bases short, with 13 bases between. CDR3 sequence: CASSLAGVPYEQYF. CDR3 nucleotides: TGTGCCAGCAGCTTGGCAGGGGTCCCCTACGAGCAGTACTTC.

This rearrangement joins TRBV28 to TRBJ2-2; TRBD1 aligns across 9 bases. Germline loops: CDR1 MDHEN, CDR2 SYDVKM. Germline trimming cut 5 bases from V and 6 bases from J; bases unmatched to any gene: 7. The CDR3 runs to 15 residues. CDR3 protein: CASSIHRGRAGELFF. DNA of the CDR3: TGTGCCAGCAGTATACACAGGGGGCGTGCCGGGGAGCTGTTTTTT.

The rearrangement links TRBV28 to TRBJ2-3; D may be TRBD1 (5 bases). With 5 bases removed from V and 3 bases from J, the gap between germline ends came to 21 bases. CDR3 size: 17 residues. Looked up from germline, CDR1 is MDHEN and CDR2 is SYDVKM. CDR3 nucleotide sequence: TGTGCCAGCAGTAGGGGAATCGGCCACGCGTCAACAGATACGCAGTATTTT. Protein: CASSRGIGHASTDTQYF.

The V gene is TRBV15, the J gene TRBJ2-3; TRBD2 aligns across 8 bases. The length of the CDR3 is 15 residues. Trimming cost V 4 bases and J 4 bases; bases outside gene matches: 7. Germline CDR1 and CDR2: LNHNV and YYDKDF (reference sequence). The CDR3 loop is CATSIGTSGADTQYF. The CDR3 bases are TGTGCCACCAGCATCGGGACTAGTGGCGCAGATACGCAGTATTTT. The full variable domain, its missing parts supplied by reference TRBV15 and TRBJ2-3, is DAMVIQNPRYQVTQFGKPVTLSCSQTLNHNVMYWYQQKSSQAPKLLFHYYDKDFNNEADTPDNFQSRRPNTSFCFLDIRSPGLGDTAMYLCATSIGTSGADTQYFGPGTRLTVL.

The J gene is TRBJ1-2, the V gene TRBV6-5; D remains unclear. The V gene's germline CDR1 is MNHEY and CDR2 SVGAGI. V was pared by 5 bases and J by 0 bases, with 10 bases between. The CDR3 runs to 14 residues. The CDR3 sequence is CASSLTETNYGYTF. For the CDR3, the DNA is TGTGCCAGCAGTCTAACAGAGACTAACTATGGCTACACCTTC.

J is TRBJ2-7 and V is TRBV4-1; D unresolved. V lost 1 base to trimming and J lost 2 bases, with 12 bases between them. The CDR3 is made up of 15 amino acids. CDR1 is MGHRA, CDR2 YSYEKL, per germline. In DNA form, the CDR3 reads TGCGCCAGCAGCCAAGGGGTAGGGCTCACCTACGAGCAGTACTTC. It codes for CASSQGVGLTYEQYF.

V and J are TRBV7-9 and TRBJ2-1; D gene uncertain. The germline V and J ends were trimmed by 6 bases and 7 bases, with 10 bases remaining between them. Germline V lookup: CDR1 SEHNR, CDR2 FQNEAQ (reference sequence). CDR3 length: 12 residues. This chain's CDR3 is CASSSNENEQFF. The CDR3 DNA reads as TGTGCCAGCAGTTCTAACGAAAATGAGCAGTTCTTC.

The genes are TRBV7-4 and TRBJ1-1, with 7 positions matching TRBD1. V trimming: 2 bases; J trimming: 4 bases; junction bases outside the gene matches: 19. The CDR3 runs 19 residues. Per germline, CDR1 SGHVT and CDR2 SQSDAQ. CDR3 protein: CASSLTQGVSLGQGTEAFF. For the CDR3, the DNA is TGTGCCAGCAGCTTAACCCAGGGGGTGAGTCTAGGGCAGGGCACTGAAGCTTTCTTT.

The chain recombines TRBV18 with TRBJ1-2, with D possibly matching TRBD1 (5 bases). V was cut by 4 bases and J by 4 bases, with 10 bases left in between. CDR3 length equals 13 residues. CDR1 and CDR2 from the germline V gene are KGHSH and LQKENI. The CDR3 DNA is TGTGCCAGCTCACTTGGGACTGTCTATGGCTACACCTTC. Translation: CASSLGTVYGYTF.

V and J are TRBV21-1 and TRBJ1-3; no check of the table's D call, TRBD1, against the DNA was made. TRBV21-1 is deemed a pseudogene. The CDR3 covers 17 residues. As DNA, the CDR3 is TGTGCCAGCAGCAAGCGGACAGGGCCCTGCTCTGGAAACACCATATATTTT. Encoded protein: CASSKRTGPCSGNTIYF.

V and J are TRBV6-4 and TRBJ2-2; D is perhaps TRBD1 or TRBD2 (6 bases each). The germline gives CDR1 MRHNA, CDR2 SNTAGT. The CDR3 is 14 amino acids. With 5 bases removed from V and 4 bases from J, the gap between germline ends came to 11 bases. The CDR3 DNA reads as TGTGCCAGCAGTCGAAAGGGGGGCACCGGGGAGCTGTTTTTT. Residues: CASSRKGGTGELFF.

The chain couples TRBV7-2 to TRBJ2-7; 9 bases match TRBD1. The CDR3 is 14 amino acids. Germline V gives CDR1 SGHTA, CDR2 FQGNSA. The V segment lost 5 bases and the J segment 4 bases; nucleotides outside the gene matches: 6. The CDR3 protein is CASSPGQGRYEQYF. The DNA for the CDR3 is TGTGCCAGCAGCCCGGGACAGGGTAGGTACGAGCAGTACTTC.

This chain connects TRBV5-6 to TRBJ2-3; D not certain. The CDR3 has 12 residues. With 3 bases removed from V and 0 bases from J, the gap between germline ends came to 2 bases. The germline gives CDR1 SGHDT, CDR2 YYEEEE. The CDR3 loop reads CASSWSTDTQYF. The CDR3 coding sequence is TGTGCCAGCAGCTGGAGCACAGATACGCAGTATTTT.

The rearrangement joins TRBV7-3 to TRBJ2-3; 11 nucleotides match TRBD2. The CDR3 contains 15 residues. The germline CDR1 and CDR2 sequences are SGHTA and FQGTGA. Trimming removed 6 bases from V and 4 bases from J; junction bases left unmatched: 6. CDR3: CASSLAGGPADTQYF. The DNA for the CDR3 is TGTGCCAGCAGTTTAGCGGGAGGGCCTGCAGATACGCAGTATTTT.

The CDR3 spells CAWSEHSYNEQFF. The CDR3 bases are TGTGCCTGGAGTGAACACTCCTACAATGAGCAGTTCTTC. The genes are TRBV30 and TRBJ2-1, with D unclear. Trimming took 1 base from V and 0 from J, leaving 4 bases between them. The CDR3 has 13 residues. The germline CDR1 and CDR2 sequences are GTSNPN and SVGIG (reference sequence).